Given below is one T cell receptor (beta chain) in context. This entry is derived from a study of blood T cell repertoires in COVID-19. Across the whole study: From T cells, B-cell-depleted T cells, or PBMCs came the material, which was cDNA or gDNA.

Some clones are missing from TCRdb's copy, which holds only in-frame ones; the method was immunoSEQ multiplex PCR. The sample shows about 230,000 clones, around 80% of them seen only once. Germline loops: CDR1 LGHDT, CDR2 YNNKEL (reference sequence). Losses at the gene ends were 6 bases for V and 2 bases for J; bases not matched to a gene: 7. The length of the CDR3 is 15 residues. Sequencing was performed on peripheral blood. The origin of this receptor is a man aged 35-49 years who had recovered from COVID-19. The V and J genes are TRBV3-1 (or the pseudogene TRBV3-2) and TRBJ2-5; 9 bases match TRBD1. The CDR3 DNA sequence: TGTGCCAGCAGGGCGGACAGGGGTTCACAAGAGACCCAGTACTTC. Translated, it gives CASRADRGSQETQYF.